A selection of T cell receptor beta chains follows, all from one sample in a study of blood T cell repertoires in COVID-19. Libraries were prepared by immunoSEQ multiplex PCR; TCRdb keeps only in-frame clonotypes and omits some of them. This sample yields roughly 240,000 clones, of which roughly 83% are seen a single time; roughly 5.2% belongs to the top ten. The sequenced sample consisted of peripheral blood. All receptors derive from a woman of 80 years or more with COVID-19, enrolled during active disease. Both conserved end residues are trimmed from each CDR3. Each record gives: J gene, V gene, D gene, CDR3 protein. The D gene is left open where the match is weak.

J gene: TRBJ1-2
V gene: TRBV5-6
D gene: -
CDR3 protein: ASSPPGIGYGYT

J gene: TRBJ2-2
V gene: TRBV5-6
D gene: -
CDR3 protein: ASSSVRVAILYTGELF

J gene: TRBJ1-1
V gene: TRBV6-5
D gene: -
CDR3 protein: ASRYLGQENTEAF

J gene: TRBJ2-6
V gene: TRBV15
D gene: -
CDR3 protein: ATSRGAGFSGANVLT

J gene: TRBJ1-2
V gene: TRBV5-1
D gene: -
CDR3 protein: ASSSEQGGYGYT

J gene: TRBJ2-5
V gene: TRBV20-1
D gene: TRBD1
CDR3 protein: SASGGQGRLETQY

J gene: TRBJ2-1
V gene: TRBV7-2
D gene: TRBD1
CDR3 protein: ASSARDRVINEQF

J gene: TRBJ1-2
V gene: TRBV7-2
D gene: TRBD1
CDR3 protein: ASSPGQGYYGYT

J gene: TRBJ1-2
V gene: TRBV10-3
D gene: -
CDR3 protein: AISESRQIYT

J gene: TRBJ1-5
V gene: TRBV6-2/TRBV6-3
D gene: -
CDR3 protein: ASSLPAGASYSNQPQH

J gene: TRBJ2-6
V gene: TRBV11-2
D gene: -
CDR3 protein: ASSPQGSGANVLT

J gene: TRBJ2-1
V gene: TRBV18
D gene: -
CDR3 protein: ASSTAVGVHNEQF

J gene: TRBJ1-1
V gene: TRBV28
D gene: TRBD1
CDR3 protein: ASSPKGAVNTEAF

J gene: TRBJ1-4
V gene: TRBV6-1
D gene: TRBD1
CDR3 protein: ASREDRGNGNEKLF

J gene: TRBJ2-7
V gene: TRBV10-3
D gene: -
CDR3 protein: AISAPQEGLSYEQY

J gene: TRBJ1-2
V gene: TRBV4-1
D gene: TRBD1
CDR3 protein: ASSQDTNRGYGGYT

J gene: TRBJ1-1
V gene: TRBV28
D gene: TRBD1
CDR3 protein: ASSEQGVTEAF

J gene: TRBJ2-7
V gene: TRBV5-1
D gene: TRBD2
CDR3 protein: ASSLGLAGGEQY

J gene: TRBJ1-4
V gene: TRBV5-1
D gene: TRBD1
CDR3 protein: ASSVGQGWTNEKLF

J gene: TRBJ2-2
V gene: TRBV6-5
D gene: TRBD2
CDR3 protein: ASSSGGDTGELF

J gene: TRBJ2-7
V gene: TRBV3-1/TRBV3-2
D gene: TRBD2
CDR3 protein: ASSALGGAFLEQY

J gene: TRBJ1-2
V gene: TRBV5-1
D gene: TRBD1
CDR3 protein: ASRETGGRGYT

J gene: TRBJ1-2
V gene: TRBV25-1
D gene: TRBD1
CDR3 protein: ASSEDEGGLAGGYT

J gene: TRBJ2-7
V gene: TRBV6-6
D gene: -
CDR3 protein: ASSLPSGSTPQQY

J gene: TRBJ1-6
V gene: TRBV10-3
D gene: -
CDR3 protein: AIKGGKPNSPLH

J gene: TRBJ1-2
V gene: TRBV21-1
D gene: -
CDR3 protein: ASSKGYGCYGYT

J gene: TRBJ1-2
V gene: TRBV29-1
D gene: -
CDR3 protein: SVHSPNYGYT

J gene: TRBJ1-6
V gene: TRBV7-2
D gene: -
CDR3 protein: ASSPQSPSPLH

J gene: TRBJ1-6
V gene: TRBV7-8
D gene: TRBD1
CDR3 protein: ASRSTGLSSPLH

J gene: TRBJ1-2
V gene: TRBV5-4
D gene: -
CDR3 protein: ASSPGGEDGYT

J gene: TRBJ1-1
V gene: TRBV10-3
D gene: -
CDR3 protein: AISGTQGLAEAF

J gene: TRBJ2-5
V gene: TRBV5-1
D gene: TRBD2
CDR3 protein: ASSLMRGGAQETQY

J gene: TRBJ2-2
V gene: TRBV12-3/TRBV12-4
D gene: -
CDR3 protein: ASSFERLELF

J gene: TRBJ2-5
V gene: TRBV19
D gene: TRBD1
CDR3 protein: ASSQGDRVQETQY

J gene: TRBJ2-5
V gene: TRBV14
D gene: TRBD2
CDR3 protein: ASSSAGGVSQY

J gene: TRBJ1-5
V gene: TRBV5-1
D gene: -
CDR3 protein: ASSPDSPNQPQH

J gene: TRBJ2-7
V gene: TRBV30
D gene: -
CDR3 protein: AWRFQGIVYEQY

J gene: TRBJ1-6
V gene: TRBV4-1
D gene: -
CDR3 protein: ASSQDQGYNSPLH